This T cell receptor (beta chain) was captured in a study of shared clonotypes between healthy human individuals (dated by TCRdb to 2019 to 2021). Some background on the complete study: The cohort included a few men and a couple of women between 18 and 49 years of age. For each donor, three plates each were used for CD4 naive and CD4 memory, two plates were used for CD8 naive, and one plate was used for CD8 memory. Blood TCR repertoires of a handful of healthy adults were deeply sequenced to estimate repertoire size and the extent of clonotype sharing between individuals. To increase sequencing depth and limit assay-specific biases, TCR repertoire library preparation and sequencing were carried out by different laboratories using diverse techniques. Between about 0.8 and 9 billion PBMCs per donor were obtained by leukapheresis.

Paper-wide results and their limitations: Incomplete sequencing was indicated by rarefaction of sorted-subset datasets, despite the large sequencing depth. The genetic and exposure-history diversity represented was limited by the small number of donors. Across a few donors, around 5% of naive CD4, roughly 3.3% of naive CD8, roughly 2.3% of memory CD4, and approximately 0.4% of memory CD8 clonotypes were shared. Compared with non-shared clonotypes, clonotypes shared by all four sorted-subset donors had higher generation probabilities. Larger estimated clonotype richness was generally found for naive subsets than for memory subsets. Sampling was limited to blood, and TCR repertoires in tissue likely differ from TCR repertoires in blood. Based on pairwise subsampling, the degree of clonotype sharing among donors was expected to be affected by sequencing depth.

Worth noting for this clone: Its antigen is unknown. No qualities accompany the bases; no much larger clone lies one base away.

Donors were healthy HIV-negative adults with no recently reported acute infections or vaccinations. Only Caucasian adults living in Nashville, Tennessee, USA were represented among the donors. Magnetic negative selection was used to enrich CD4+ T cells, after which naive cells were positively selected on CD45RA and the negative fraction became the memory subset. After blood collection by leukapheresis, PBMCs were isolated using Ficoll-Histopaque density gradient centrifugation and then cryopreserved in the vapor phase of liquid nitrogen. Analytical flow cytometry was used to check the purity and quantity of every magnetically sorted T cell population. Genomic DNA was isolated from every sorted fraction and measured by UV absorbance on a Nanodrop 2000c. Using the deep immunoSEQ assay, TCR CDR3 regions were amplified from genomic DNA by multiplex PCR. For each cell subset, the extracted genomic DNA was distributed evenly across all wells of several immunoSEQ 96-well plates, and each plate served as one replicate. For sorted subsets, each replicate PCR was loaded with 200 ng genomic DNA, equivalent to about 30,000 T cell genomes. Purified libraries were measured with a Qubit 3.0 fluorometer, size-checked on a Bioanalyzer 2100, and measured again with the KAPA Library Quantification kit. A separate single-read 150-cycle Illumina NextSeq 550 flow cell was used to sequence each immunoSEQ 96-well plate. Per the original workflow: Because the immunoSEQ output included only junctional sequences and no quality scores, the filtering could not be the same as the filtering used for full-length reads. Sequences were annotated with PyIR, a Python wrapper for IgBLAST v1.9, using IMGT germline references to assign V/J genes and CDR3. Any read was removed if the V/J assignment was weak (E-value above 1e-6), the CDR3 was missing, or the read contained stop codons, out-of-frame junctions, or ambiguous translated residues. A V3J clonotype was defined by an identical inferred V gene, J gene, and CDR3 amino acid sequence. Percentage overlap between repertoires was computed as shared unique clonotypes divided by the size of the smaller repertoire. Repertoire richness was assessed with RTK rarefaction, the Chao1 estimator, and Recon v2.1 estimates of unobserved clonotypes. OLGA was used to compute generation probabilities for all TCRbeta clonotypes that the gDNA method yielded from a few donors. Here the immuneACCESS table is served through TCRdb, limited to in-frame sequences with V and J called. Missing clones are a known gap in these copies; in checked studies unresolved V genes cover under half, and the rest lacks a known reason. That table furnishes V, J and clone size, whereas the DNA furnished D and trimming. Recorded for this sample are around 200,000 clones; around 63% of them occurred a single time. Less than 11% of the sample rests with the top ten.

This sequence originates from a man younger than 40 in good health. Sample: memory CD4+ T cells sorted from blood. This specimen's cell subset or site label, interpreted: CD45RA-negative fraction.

The bases read TGTGCCAGCAGCTTATCGGCGGACTACTTCACGTATACGCAGTATTTT. It translates as CASSLSADYFTYTQYF. Recombination connected TRBV5-6 to TRBJ2-3; TRBD2 is a possible D gene, resting on 6 matching bases. The CDR3 contains 16 residues, cysteine and phenylalanine counted. The read is trimmed to its CDR3 DNA, 48 bases read in frame from base 1. Sequences SGHDT (CDR1) and YYEEEE (CDR2) are obtained from the germline V gene. Trimming costs V 2 bases and J 7 bases, and their ends lie 20 bases apart.